A selection of T cell receptor beta chains follows, all from one sample in a study of cytomegalovirus exposure and HLA in healthy donors. Assay: immunoSEQ multiplex PCR; the TCRdb copy retains only in-frame clones and omits some. In the table there are 140,000 or so clones, approximately 84% of which are singletons. Sequenced input: PBMCs. The receptor set was obtained from a woman in her sixties or seventies in good health and CMV-seropositive. Both conserved end residues are part of each CDR3. A D gene is named only where the DNA matches it firmly. Rows may omit the clone size; those that give it use once, few, many or a size class.

cdr3_aa cdr3_nt clone_size j_call v_call d_call
CASSPARLAGNNEQFF TGTGCCAGCAGCCCCGCCCGGCTAGCGGGAAACAATGAGCAGTTCTTC - TRBJ2-1 TRBV5-4 TRBD2
CASSPSSLGNTIYF TGTGCCAGCAGCCCCTCGTCTCTTGGAAACACCATATATTTT - TRBJ1-3 TRBV7-2 -
CATSREPQSTDTQYF TGTGCCACCAGCAGAGAGCCGCAGAGCACAGATACGCAGTATTTT once TRBJ2-3 TRBV15 -
CASSPQARATEAFF TGTGCCAGCTCACCACAGGCGAGGGCCACTGAAGCTTTCTTT - TRBJ1-1 TRBV18 -
CASSFSGRMENEQFF TGTGCCAGCAGCTTTAGCGGGAGGATGGAGAATGAGCAGTTCTTC - TRBJ2-1 TRBV5-4 TRBD2
CASSLPDNTEAFF TGTGCCAGCAGCTTACCAGATAACACTGAAGCTTTCTTT - TRBJ1-1 TRBV7-9 -
CASSLPSGTGELFF TGCGCCAGCAGCCTTCCTAGCGGCACCGGGGAGCTGTTTTTT - TRBJ2-2 TRBV5-1 TRBD2
CASSWGVGQETQYF TGTGCCAGCAGCTGGGGCGTTGGGCAAGAGACCCAGTACTTC - TRBJ2-5 TRBV7-9 -
CASSPGGHGYTF TGTGCCAGCAGCCCTGGGGGCCATGGCTACACCTTC - TRBJ1-2 TRBV13 -
CASKTGLPYNEQFF TGTGCCAGCAAGACGGGACTCCCCTACAATGAGCAGTTCTTC - TRBJ2-1 TRBV6-5 -
CASSLDGISSYEQYF TGTGCCAGCAGCTTAGACGGGATAAGCTCCTACGAGCAGTACTTC - TRBJ2-7 TRBV7-6 -
CASTADGHEQYF TGTGCCAGCACCGCCGATGGCCACGAGCAGTACTTC - TRBJ2-7 TRBV7-2 -
CASSLPSGRVTGELFF TGTGCCAGCAGCTTACCCAGCGGGAGAGTCACCGGGGAGCTGTTTTTT - TRBJ2-2 TRBV7-9 TRBD2
CASSQYLLAGDTNTGELFF TGCGCCAGCAGCCAGTATCTCTTGGCGGGAGACACGAACACCGGGGAGCTGTTTTTT - TRBJ2-2 TRBV4-1 TRBD2
CATPYYGYTF TGTGCCACCCCGTATTATGGCTACACCTTC - TRBJ1-2 TRBV19 -
CASSPGGPGNTIYF TGTGCCAGCAGCCCAGGGGGCCCAGGAAACACCATATATTTT - TRBJ1-3 TRBV7-6 TRBD1
CAWSVTGANVLTF TGTGCCTGGAGTGTTACTGGGGCCAACGTCCTGACTTTC - TRBJ2-6 TRBV30 -
CASSRDIPHADTQYF TGTGCCAGCAGCCGGGACATCCCGCACGCAGATACGCAGTATTTT - TRBJ2-3 TRBV5-6 -
CASSSPGQGAGGNTIYF TGTGCCAGCAGTTCCCCGGGACAGGGGGCAGGGGGAAACACCATATATTTT few TRBJ1-3 TRBV28 TRBD1
CASSSGLAGPLGLSYF TGCGCCAGCAGCTCCGGACTAGCGGGCCCATTAGGCCTTTCGTACTTC once TRBJ2-7 TRBV5-1 TRBD2
CASSLDSHREAFF TGTGCCAGCAGCTTAGACAGCCATCGGGAAGCTTTCTTT - TRBJ1-1 TRBV7-2 -
CASSDVAEATDTQYF TGCGCCAGCAGTGATGTAGCGGAAGCCACAGATACGCAGTATTTT - TRBJ2-3 TRBV10-2 -
CASTEWDIREQYF TGTGCCAGCACCGAGTGGGACATTCGCGAGCAGTACTTC - TRBJ2-7 TRBV6-1 -
CASSSEFEQFF TGTGCCAGCAGCTCGGAGTTTGAGCAGTTCTTC few TRBJ2-1 TRBV11-2 -
CASARGDYTDTQYF TGTGCCAGCGCTCGGGGGGATTACACAGATACGCAGTATTTT - TRBJ2-3 TRBV25-1 TRBD2
CASSPSGFENTIYF TGCGCCAGCAGCCCGTCGGGGTTTGAAAACACCATATATTTT - TRBJ1-3 TRBV5-1 -